Presented here are 26 T cell receptor beta chains from one specimen sequenced in a study of T-cell memory formation after mild COVID-19. TCRdb independently ran MiXCR on the 5' RACE reads; one entry per CDR3 protein. The data contain around 250,000 distinct CDR3 sequences, approximately 9% of them singletons. Source material: PBMCs or a T cell subset sorted from them (not recorded which). The receptors come from a young man who had mild COVID-19 (a few samples of this study predate the infection). Cell type and time point are not known.

This chain connects TRBV20-1 to TRBJ2-5; D unclear. The CDR3 is made up of 12 amino acids. CDR1 is DFQATT and CDR2 is SNEGSKA in the germline V gene (reference sequence). The V gene lost 0 bases and the J gene lost 4 bases, with 6 bases spanning the gap. The CDR3 DNA reads TGCAGTGCTAGAGATAGGCGAGAGACCCAGTACTTC. It translates to CSARDRRETQYF.

This clonotype turned up a few times. In DNA, the CDR3 is TGTGCCAGCAGCCAAGAGGGAGGAGCCCCGGTCGGGTACGAGCAGTACGTC. As protein: CASSQEGGAPVGYEQYV. This chain links TRBV3-1 with TRBJ2-7, with D perhaps TRBD2 (6 bases). The V gene's germline CDR1 is LGHDT and CDR2 YNNKEL (reference sequence). The CDR3 covers 17 residues. Trimming shortened V by 0 bases and J by 4 bases, and 19 bases separated the two germline ends.

V is TRBV7-8 and J is TRBJ1-5, with 11 bases that match TRBD1. Germline V gene data show CDR1 as SGHVS and CDR2 as FQNEAQ. This CDR3 has 15 residues. The ends lost 3 bases at V and 7 bases at J; junction bases unmatched: 5. The CDR3 sequence: CASSFSGTGGQPQHF. CDR3 in DNA: TGTGCCAGCAGCTTTAGCGGGACAGGGGGGCAGCCCCAGCATTTT.

CDR3 sequence reads: CASSSHRGENTIYF. Written as DNA, the CDR3 is TGTGCCAGCAGCTCCCACAGGGGTGAGAACACCATATATTTT. J is TRBJ1-3 and V is TRBV7-2, with 7 bases aligning to TRBD1. CDR1 and CDR2 (germline): SGHTA, FQGNSA. Trimming took 4 bases from V and 7 from J; bases not matched to a gene: 7. The CDR3 length is 14 residues.

Concerning this clonotype itself: Given a much more abundant clone one base away, this may be a read error. The conserved closing phenylalanine or tryptophan is absent in this CDR3, likely reflecting a read error. The rearrangement links TRBV25-1 to TRBJ2-2, with TRBD2 matching 7 bases. Germline V lookup: CDR1 MGHDK, CDR2 SYGVNS. This CDR3 has 14 amino acids. V was clipped by 3 bases and J by 6 bases; unmatched bases: 4. CDR3 in amino acids: CASSEAGEAGELFL. The CDR3 DNA reads TGTGCCAGCAGTGAGGCGGGGGAGGCCGGGGAGCTGTTTTTG.

This clonotype was recorded a few times. CDR3 sequence (DNA): TGCGCCAGCAGCTTGGGAGTGGCCGCCTCTGGAAACACCATATATTTT. Amino acids: CASSLGVAASGNTIYF. The gene calls are TRBV5-1 and TRBJ1-3, with D unresolved. Germline V gene sequence: CDR1 SGHRS, CDR2 YFSETQ. V was trimmed by 0 bases and J by 0 bases, leaving 10 bases between them. There are 16 residues in the CDR3.

This chain uses TRBV3-1 with TRBJ2-3; TRBD2 might be the D (6 bases). The germline gives CDR1 LGHDT, CDR2 YNNKEL (reference sequence). V lost 4 bases and J lost 7, with 12 bases in between. CDR3 size: 13 residues. The CDR3 sequence: CASSPQEGHTQYF. The CDR3 region has the DNA TGTGCCAGCAGCCCCCAGGAGGGGCATACGCAGTATTTT.

In its sample, this clonotype was seen a few times. J is TRBJ1-2 and V is TRBV5-5, with D unresolved. The CDR3 runs 16 residues. The V and J ends lost 4 bases and 1 base respectively, with 17 bases between them. Germline CDR1 and CDR2: SGHKS and YYEKEE (reference sequence). The CDR3, as DNA: TGTGCCAGCAGCGGCCCCGGGAGGAGTCATAACTATGGCTACACCTTC. Translated: CASSGPGRSHNYGYTF.

The chain carries TRBV18 and TRBJ1-5, with TRBD1 matching 8 bases. V trimming: 3 bases; J trimming: 6 bases; junction bases outside the gene matches: 4. The CDR3 contains 14 residues. Germline V lookup: CDR1 KGHSH, CDR2 LQKENI. The CDR3 bases are TGTGCCAGCTCACCCGGACAGGGTCTTCAGCCCCAGCATTTT. It is translated as CASSPGQGLQPQHF.

This clonotype was observed many times. The gene calls are TRBV15 and TRBJ2-7; D call uncertain. Between the trimmed V and J ends, which lost 0 bases and 5 bases, there was a span of 8 bases. This CDR3 comprises 13 residues. CDR1 and CDR2 (germline): LNHNV, YYDKDF (reference sequence). The CDR3 DNA reads TGTGCCACCAGCAGAGATCGGACCCACGAGCAGTACGTC. As protein: CATSRDRTHEQYV.

The V call is TRBV7-2, the J call TRBJ2-5; tentative D call: TRBD2 (6 bases). The CDR3 consists of 15 residues. In germline, CDR1 is SGHTA, CDR2 FQGNSA. Trimming pared 3 bases from V and 5 bases from J, leaving 16 bases between. In nucleotides, the CDR3 is TGTGCCAGCAGCTTCCGGGACTTGGCCCGGGAGACCCAGTACTTC. Translating gives CASSFRDLARETQYF.

This chain links TRBV3-1 with TRBJ2-6; a weak D match, TRBD1 (6 bases). The germline CDR1 and CDR2 sequences are LGHDT and YNNKEL (reference sequence). CDR3 length: 15 residues. V lost 5 bases and J lost 3, with 11 bases in between. The CDR3 sequence: CASSKTGYGANVLTF. The CDR3 DNA reads TGTGCCAGCAGCAAAACAGGGTATGGGGCCAACGTCCTGACTTTC. Full variable domain (outside the CDR3, taken from reference TRBV3-1 and TRBJ2-6): DTAVSQTPKYLVTQMGNDKSIKCEQNLGHDTMYWYKQDSKKFLKIMFSYNNKELIINETVPNRFSPKSPDKAHLNLHINSLELGDSAVYFCASSKTGYGANVLTFGAGSRLTVL.

The chain has TRBV12-3 or TRBV12-4 and TRBJ1-2; a possible D gene is TRBD1 (5 bases). V was pared by 7 bases and J by 0 bases, with 18 bases between. The CDR3 spans 16 residues. The CDR3 loop is CASTDLWDFANYGYTF. CDR3 nucleotides: TGTGCCAGCACCGACCTTTGGGACTTTGCTAACTATGGCTACACCTTC.

This chain links TRBV20-1 with TRBJ2-5, with a weak D call TRBD1 (5 bases). The CDR3 has 15 amino acids. Germline V gene data show CDR1 as DFQATT and CDR2 as SNEGSKA (reference sequence). V gave up 5 bases and J gave up 1 base, with 17 bases separating them. For the CDR3, the DNA is TGCAGTGCTGAACTGGACACAAGACCCCAAGAGACCCAGTACTTC. It codes for CSAELDTRPQETQYF.

The sample holds a few counts of this clonotype. The chain links TRBV29-1 to TRBJ2-1; 7 nucleotides line up with TRBD2. The CDR3 spans 14 residues. The V segment lost 5 bases and the J segment 4 bases; nucleotides outside the gene matches: 8. Germline V gene data show CDR1 as SQVTM and CDR2 as ANQGSEA. CDR3 in DNA: TGCAGCGTTCGCGGGCTAGCGGAGTACAATGAGCAGTTCTTC. This translates into CSVRGLAEYNEQFF.

This clonotype has a handful of counts. The V and J genes are TRBV9 and TRBJ1-2; D unclear. CDR3 length: 10 amino acids. The germline V and J ends were trimmed by 6 bases and 5 bases, with 5 bases remaining between them. Germline loops: CDR1 SGDLS, CDR2 YYNGEE. The CDR3 DNA reads as TGTGCCAGCACGGGGTATGGCTACACCTTC. It codes for CASTGYGYTF.

In this sample, this clonotype turned up a few times. The chain combines TRBV5-1 with TRBJ2-3; D tentatively fits TRBD1 or TRBD2 (5 bases each). The V end lost 1 base, the J end lost 4 bases, and 16 bases lay between the germline ends. Germline values: CDR1 SGHRS, CDR2 YFSETQ. The CDR3 length is 16 residues. CDR3 DNA: TGCGCCAGCAGCTTGCGTTCAGGGTTGAGGGCAGATACGCAGTATTTT. It encodes CASSLRSGLRADTQYF.

This clonotype was picked up a small number of times. The chain couples TRBV5-4 to TRBJ2-7; perhaps TRBD2 as D (5 bases). Trimming took 0 bases from V and 6 from J, leaving 10 bases between them. CDR1 is SGHNT and CDR2 is YYREEE in the germline V gene (reference sequence). This CDR3 has 13 amino acids. This CDR3 reads CASSLGLRGEQYV. CDR3 nucleotides: TGTGCCAGCAGCTTGGGGCTCCGGGGCGAGCAGTACGTC.

This clonotype was detected only a few times. The chain carries TRBV4-1 and TRBJ1-1, with a weak D call TRBD1 (5 bases). CDR1 is MGHRA and CDR2 is YSYEKL in the germline V gene. Trimming removed 2 bases at V and 1 base at J, with 8 bases between. CDR3 length equals 14 residues. CDR3 sequence: CASSQQDTNTEAFF. The CDR3 DNA is TGCGCCAGCAGCCAACAGGACACGAACACTGAAGCTTTCTTT.

In nucleotides, the CDR3 is TGTGCCAGCAGCTTAGTATCCCCTGGCAGGGCGAACACTGAAGCTTTCTTT. Amino acids: CASSLVSPGRANTEAFF. This chain joins TRBV7-2 and TRBJ1-1, with D possibly being TRBD1 (5 bases). Germline CDR1 SGHTA, CDR2 FQGNSA. Trimming pared 1 base from V and 1 base from J, leaving 16 bases between. The CDR3 loop spans 17 amino acids. Full variable domain (missing parts from reference TRBV7-2 and TRBJ1-1): GAGVSQSPSNKVTEKGKDVELRCDPISGHTALYWYRQSLGQGLEFLIYFQGNSAPDKSGLPSDRFSAERTGGSVSTLTIQRTQQEDSAVYLCASSLVSPGRANTEAFFGQGTRLTVV.

This clonotype was seen at least ten times. V and J are TRBV25-1 and TRBJ2-7; the D is unclear. Germline V gene sequence: CDR1 MGHDK, CDR2 SYGVNS. V was cut by 5 bases and J by 3 bases, with 14 bases left in between. The CDR3 extends over 14 amino acids. The CDR3 nucleotides read TGTGCCAGCAGTCCACAAACTCCGCACTACGAGCAGTACTTC. The encoded protein is CASSPQTPHYEQYF.

Ten or more counts support this clonotype. This chain connects TRBV4-1 to TRBJ2-7, with 8 bases aligning to TRBD1. The CDR3 has 15 amino acids. V shed 4 bases, J shed 4 bases, and the junction held 9 bases outside the gene matches. Germline assignment: CDR1 MGHRA and CDR2 YSYEKL. In nucleotides, the CDR3 is TGCGCCAGCAGCCGCCCACAGGGGGGCAGGTACGAGCAGTACTTC. Its protein product is CASSRPQGGRYEQYF.

This clonotype came up a few times. The rearrangement joins TRBV7-2 to TRBJ2-1; D is uncertain. CDR1 is SGHTA and CDR2 is FQGNSA in the germline V gene. Trimming took 4 bases from V and 5 from J, leaving 9 bases between them. This CDR3 is built from 13 residues. The CDR3 bases are TGTGCCAGCAGCTCCGTTTTCCACAATGAGCAGTTCTTC. Translation gives CASSSVFHNEQFF.

In this sample, this clonotype turned up many times. The chain joins TRBV5-8 to TRBJ2-2; D is unclear. CDR3 length: 10 residues. Germline V CDR1 and CDR2: SGHTS, YDEGEE. The V end lost 6 bases, the J end lost 7 bases, and 4 bases lay between the germline ends. CDR3 protein: CASKRGELFF. The CDR3 DNA is TGTGCCAGCAAACGCGGGGAGCTGTTTTTT.

This clonotype was counted ten times or more. The chain has TRBV5-5 and TRBJ2-3; the D is unclear. Germline CDR1 reads SGHKS; CDR2 reads YYEKEE (reference sequence). This CDR3 region has 15 residues. V was cut by 4 bases and J by 6 bases, with 18 bases left in between. The CDR3 region is CASSTLSDTSDTQYF. The CDR3 DNA sequence: TGTGCCAGCAGCACCCTCAGCGATACCTCGGATACGCAGTATTTT.

This clonotype was seen a handful of times. The V and J genes are TRBV18 and TRBJ1-2; 11 bases are shared with TRBD1. The trim removed 4 bases at V and 8 bases at J, leaving 9 bases unmatched. CDR3 length equals 15 residues. Germline values: CDR1 KGHSH, CDR2 LQKENI. This CDR3 is CASSLIGQGAQGYTF. DNA of the CDR3: TGTGCCAGCTCACTGATCGGACAGGGGGCGCAAGGCTACACCTTC.